The 26 T cell receptor beta chains below were found in one sample sequenced in a study of blood T cell repertoires in COVID-19 (TCRdb year 2020). The library was made by the immunoSEQ multiplex PCR assay. Here the immuneACCESS table is served through TCRdb, limited to in-frame sequences with V and J called. Missing clones are a known gap in these copies; in checked studies unresolved V genes cover under half, and the rest lacks a known reason. The sample profile shows some 210,000 clones; 80% to 90% of them were found once. 10% of the sample belongs to the ten largest clones. The sample was PBMCs or T cells enriched from blood (not recorded which). These receptors originate from a man aged 18 to 29 with acute COVID-19.

This rearrangement joins TRBV19 to TRBJ2-7; TRBD2 agrees at 9 bases. Germline V gene lookup returns CDR1 LNHDA and CDR2 SQIVND (reference sequence). CDR3 size: 14 residues. V shed 7 bases and J 4 bases; nucleotides not matched to a gene: 8. CDR3 coding DNA: TGTGCCAGTAAGGCTAGCGGGACGTCGTACGAGCAGTACTTC. Translating gives CASKASGTSYEQYF.

The J gene is TRBJ2-7, the V gene TRBV27, with D possibly matching TRBD2 (5 bases). Deletions cut 4 bases from V and 6 bases from J, with 13 bases between. Germline CDR1 MNHEY, CDR2 SMNVEV (reference sequence). This CDR3 is 13 amino acids long. The CDR3 coding sequence is TGTGCCAGCAGTTCGGGATTATCAGGCGAGCAGTACTTC. Translated, it gives CASSSGLSGEQYF.

The V and J genes are TRBV7-2 and TRBJ2-7; TRBD1 might be the D (6 bases). The CDR3 sequence is 14 residues long. V dropped 5 bases and J dropped 0 bases, with 11 bases sitting between them. CDR1 and CDR2 from the germline V gene are SGHTA and FQGNSA. This CDR3 is CASSPQGSSYEQYF. CDR3 in DNA: TGTGCCAGCAGCCCACAGGGTAGCTCCTACGAGCAGTACTTC.

The chain couples TRBV10-2 to TRBJ2-6, with 7 bases aligning to TRBD1. The V and J ends lost 7 bases and 0 bases, in that order; junction bases with no gene match: 9. CDR3 length: 17 amino acids. Germline V gene data show CDR1 as WSHSY and CDR2 as SAAADI. For the CDR3, the DNA is TGCGCCAGCAAAAACCGGGACAGTTTCTCTGGGGCCAACGTCCTGACTTTC. This translates into CASKNRDSFSGANVLTF.

The V gene is TRBV2, the J gene TRBJ1-2; 7 positions match TRBD1. There are 13 residues in the CDR3. With V trimmed by 10 bases and J by 1 base, 6 bases remained unmatched. CDR1 is SNHLY, CDR2 FYNNEI, per germline. The CDR3 DNA follows: TGTGCCACTAGCTGGGACAGTAACTATGGCTACACCTTC. Translating it yields CATSWDSNYGYTF.

The gene calls are TRBV5-6 and TRBJ1-2; D is ambiguous. The V end lost 1 base, the J end lost 6 bases, and 7 bases lay between the germline ends. The CDR3 length is 12 residues. CDR1 is SGHDT and CDR2 is YYEEEE in the germline V gene. The CDR3 coding sequence is TGTGCCAGCAGCTTGTTTCCGGATGGCTACACCTTC. Its protein product is CASSLFPDGYTF.

V and J are TRBV7-2 and TRBJ1-1; D might be TRBD1 (5 bases). Germline-derived CDR1 and CDR2 are SGHTA and FQGNSA. V gave up 4 bases and J gave up 10 bases, with 16 bases separating them. This CDR3 comprises 13 residues. The CDR3 DNA reads as TGTGCCAGCAGCTCCGGACTACTTGGGGGAGCTTTCTTT. Encoded protein: CASSSGLLGGAFF.

V and J are TRBV9 and TRBJ2-3; 7 positions agree with TRBD1. V lost 0 bases, J lost 1 base, and 2 bases stayed unmatched. This CDR3 comprises 15 residues. Per germline, CDR1 SGDLS and CDR2 YYNGEE. The CDR3 here is CASSVGGTGTDTQYF. The CDR3 DNA reads TGTGCCAGCAGCGTAGGAGGGACAGGCACAGATACGCAGTATTTT.

This clone has just one count. This chain links TRBV28 with TRBJ2-2; TRBD2 matches 7 bases. Trimming cost V 4 bases and J 4 bases; bases outside gene matches: 6. The CDR3 is 15 amino acids. Per the germline V gene, CDR1 is MDHEN and CDR2 is SYDVKM. For the CDR3, the DNA is TGTGCCAGCAGTTCGGGGGGAGAAGGCACCGGGGAGCTGTTTTTT. As protein: CASSSGGEGTGELFF.

The rearrangement links TRBV11-2 to TRBJ2-3; D call uncertain. The CDR3 consists of 13 residues. Deletions cut 5 bases from V and 4 bases from J, with 10 bases between. Germline lookup yields CDR1 SGHAT and CDR2 FQNNGV. Here the CDR3 DNA reads TGTGCCAGCAGCCCATCCCATGCAGATACGCAGTATTTT. It is translated as CASSPSHADTQYF.

In this sample, this clone turned up once. The rearrangement uses TRBV13 and TRBJ2-1; 11 nucleotides line up with TRBD2. The germline V gene has CDR1 PRHDT and CDR2 FYEKMQ (reference sequence). The V segment lost 5 bases and the J segment 8 bases; nucleotides outside the gene matches: 8. The CDR3 runs 15 residues. This CDR3 is CASSPPSGRLDEQFF. DNA of the CDR3: TGTGCCAGCAGCCCCCCTAGCGGGAGGCTTGATGAGCAGTTCTTC.

The V call is TRBV9, the J call TRBJ2-7, with TRBD1 as a possible D gene (6 bases). The CDR3 length is 15 residues. V was pared by 3 bases and J by 2 bases, with 15 bases between. The germline V gene has CDR1 SGDLS and CDR2 YYNGEE. The CDR3 DNA is TGTGCCAGCAGCGCATCCGTGGACAGCACCTACGAGCAGTACTTC. This encodes CASSASVDSTYEQYF.

The chain is built from TRBV9 and TRBJ1-3, with a tentative D call TRBD1 (5 bases). This CDR3 is 14 amino acids long. The germline CDR1 and CDR2 sequences are SGDLS and YYNGEE. The V gene lost 0 bases and the J gene lost 8 bases, with 12 bases spanning the gap. The CDR3 DNA reads TGTGCCAGCAGCGTAGAAGTTCGGGGGGACACCATATATTTT. Its protein product is CASSVEVRGDTIYF.

In this sample, this clone turned up once. V gene TRBV6-5 combines with J gene TRBJ2-2; no clear D. The CDR3 extends over 14 amino acids. The V gene's germline CDR1 is MNHEY and CDR2 SVGAGI. Trimming stripped 0 bases from V and 3 bases from J, with 5 bases between. The CDR3 loop is CASSYSSDTGELFF. In nucleotides, the CDR3 is TGTGCCAGCAGTTACTCGTCCGACACCGGGGAGCTGTTTTTT.

The V and J genes are TRBV7-3 and TRBJ2-2; D is ambiguous. V lost 3 bases and J lost 7, with 3 bases in between. The germline CDR1 and CDR2 sequences are SGHTA and FQGTGA. This CDR3 region has 11 residues. CDR3 amino acids: CASSFLGELFF. CDR3 DNA: TGTGCCAGCAGCTTTCTCGGGGAGCTGTTTTTT.

The chain uses TRBV28 and TRBJ2-1; 14 bases align to TRBD2. CDR1 and CDR2 from the germline V gene are MDHEN and SYDVKM. CDR3 size: 13 residues. Trimming removed 3 bases from V and 15 bases from J; junction bases left unmatched: 4. The CDR3: CASSFGTSGSLFF. The CDR3 DNA reads as TGTGCCAGCAGTTTTGGGACTAGCGGGAGCCTGTTCTTC.

The genes are TRBV23-1 and TRBJ2-7, with 7 bases that match TRBD1. TRBV23-1 is flagged as an ORF with uncertain function. This CDR3 spans 16 amino acids. V lost 0 bases to trimming and J lost 3 bases; unmatched junction nucleotides: 8. CDR3 sequence: CASSQSRDSTYYEQYF. CDR3 nucleotides: TGCGCCAGCAGTCAATCGAGGGACAGTACTTACTACGAGCAGTACTTC.

The CDR3 spells CASSGGQVNEKLFF. The CDR3 nucleotides read TGTGCCAGCAGTGGTGGACAGGTGAATGAAAAACTGTTTTTT. The chain links TRBV2 to TRBJ1-4; TRBD1 matches 7 bases. Trimming at V came to 4 bases and at J to 5 bases, leaving 4 bases not matched to a gene. CDR1 is SNHLY, CDR2 FYNNEI, per germline. The CDR3 contains 14 residues.

The chain links TRBV11-3 to TRBJ2-1; 9 bases agree with TRBD2. Germline-derived CDR1 and CDR2 are SGHNT and YENEEA. This CDR3 has 13 amino acids. The V gene end was trimmed by 6 bases and the J gene end by 14 bases; junction bases not matched to a gene: 11. This CDR3 is CASRTSGAQEEFF. The DNA of the CDR3 is TGTGCCAGCAGGACTAGCGGAGCACAAGAGGAGTTCTTC.

This chain uses TRBV7-8 with TRBJ2-1, with TRBD1 matching over 7 bases. Germline loops: CDR1 SGHVS, CDR2 FQNEAQ. The CDR3 spans 15 residues. Unmatched junction bases numbered 12, after V lost 4 bases and J lost 9 bases. This CDR3 reads CASSSPRDRVGEQFF. Here the CDR3 DNA reads TGTGCCAGCAGCTCCCCCCGGGACAGAGTAGGTGAGCAGTTCTTC.

This clone was observed once. V usage is TRBV28 and J usage is TRBJ2-1; 8 bases are shared with TRBD1. CDR1 and CDR2 (germline): MDHEN, SYDVKM. The CDR3 covers 12 residues. V lost 8 bases and J lost 4; bases outside the gene matches: 1. In nucleotides, the CDR3 is TGTGCCAGCGGACAGGGATACAATGAGCAGTTCTTC. It is translated as CASGQGYNEQFF.

The chain links TRBV7-9 to TRBJ1-6; 9 nucleotides agree with TRBD1. The CDR3 runs 15 residues. Germline assignment: CDR1 SEHNR and CDR2 FQNEAQ (reference sequence). The ends lost 5 bases at V and 9 bases at J; junction bases unmatched: 8. This chain's CDR3 is CASSPPTGGFSPLHF. The DNA for the CDR3 is TGTGCCAGCAGCCCGCCGACAGGGGGTTTTTCACCCCTCCACTTT. The whole variable domain, filled in from reference TRBV7-9 and TRBJ1-6, reads DTGVSQNPRHKITKRGQNVTFRCDPISEHNRLYWYRQTLGQGPEFLTYFQNEAQLEKSRLLSDRFSAERPKGSFSTLEIQRTEQGDSAMYLCASSPPTGGFSPLHFGNGTRLTVT.

The J gene is TRBJ2-1, the V gene TRBV15, with TRBD2 identical over 10 bases. Germline V lookup: CDR1 LNHNV, CDR2 YYDKDF (reference sequence). The CDR3 extends over 11 amino acids. CDR3 residues: CAAGGISEQFF. CDR3 sequence (DNA): TGTGCAGCGGGAGGGATCAGTGAGCAGTTCTTC. Full variable domain (outside the CDR3, taken from reference TRBV15 and TRBJ2-1): DAMVIQNPRYQVTQFGKPVTLSCSQTLNHNVMYWYQQKSSQAPKLLFHYYDKDFNNEADTPDNFQSRRPNTSFCFLDIRSPGLGDTAMYLCAAGGISEQFFGPGTRLTVL.

CDR3 sequence: CASSTGGLAGETQYF. CDR3 DNA: TGTGCCAGCAGTACCGGCGGACTAGCGGGAGAGACCCAGTACTTC. The chain employs TRBV7-3 and TRBJ2-5, with TRBD2 identical over 11 bases. Germline V gene sequence: CDR1 SGHTA, CDR2 FQGTGA. J gave up 4 bases and V 6 bases, and 7 bases lay outside the gene matches. The CDR3 has 15 residues. The variable domain in full, completed from reference TRBV7-3 and TRBJ2-5, reads GAGVSQTPSNKVTEKGKYVELRCDPISGHTALYWYRQSLGQGPEFLIYFQGTGAADDSGLPNDRFFAVRPEGSVSTLKIQRTERGDSAVYLCASSTGGLAGETQYFGPGTRLLVL.

This chain joins TRBV12-5 and TRBJ2-3; TRBD1 matches at 8 bases. This CDR3 has 17 amino acids. Germline trimming cut 2 bases from V and 2 bases from J; bases unmatched to any gene: 9. Germline V gene lookup returns CDR1 LGHNT and CDR2 FRNRAP. CDR3 sequence reads: CASGLTLRDRHTDTQYF. CDR3 DNA sequence: TGTGCTAGTGGTTTGACCCTCCGGGACAGGCACACAGATACGCAGTATTTT.

A remark on this clone: Germline and junction disagree at one end, which may indicate a read error. V and J are TRBV28 and TRBJ1-6; D remains ambiguous. The germline V gene encodes CDR1 MDHEN and CDR2 SYDVKM. The CDR3 spans 12 residues. The CDR3, as DNA: TGTGCCAGCACCTCCTCTAATTCACCCCTCCACTTT. This sequence encodes CASTSSNSPLHF. Based on the CDR3 plus reference TRBV28 and TRBJ1-6, the full variable domain is DVKVTQSSRYLVKRTGEKVFLECVQDMDHENMFWYRQDPGLGLRLIYFSYDVKMKEKGDIPEGYSVSREKKERFSLILESASTNQTSMYLCASTSSNSPLHFGNGTRLTVT.